These 30 T cell receptor beta chains share one sample of origin, sequenced in a study of cytomegalovirus exposure and HLA in healthy donors. The PCR ran on 60 Vbeta and 13 Jbeta primers. Libraries were prepared by immunoSEQ multiplex PCR; TCRdb keeps only in-frame clonotypes and omits some of them. The top ten hold roughly 1.6% of the sample, which has 120,000 to 150,000 clones, about 77% seen once. Sequencing used PBMCs. These receptors originate from a female donor in good health and CMV-seronegative.

The V call is TRBV9, the J call TRBJ2-7; possible D gene TRBD1, 5 bases. Deletions cut 4 bases from V and 4 bases from J, with 30 bases between. CDR1 SGDLS and CDR2 YYNGEE come from the germline V gene. This CDR3 spans 19 amino acids. The CDR3 DNA is TGTGCCAGCAGCCCCGGTGAGTTCACAGGCTGGCAGGGTATTTACGAGCAGTACTTC. It codes for CASSPGEFTGWQGIYEQYF.

The chain couples TRBV6-6 to TRBJ2-1, with a possible D match to TRBD2 (5 bases). V was cut by 5 bases and J by 3 bases, with 11 bases left in between. CDR1 MNHNY and CDR2 SVGAGI come from the germline V gene (reference sequence). The CDR3 sequence is 14 residues long. The CDR3 reads CASSPRDFYNEQFF. In DNA form, the CDR3 reads TGTGCCAGCAGTCCTCGGGATTTCTACAATGAGCAGTTCTTC.

The chain has TRBV18 and TRBJ2-5, with D perhaps matching TRBD1 (5 bases). Trimming pared 2 bases from V and 3 bases from J, leaving 7 bases between. The CDR3 is 13 amino acids. In germline, CDR1 is KGHSH, CDR2 LQKENI. The CDR3 protein is CASSPEGEETQYF. For the CDR3, the DNA is TGTGCCAGCTCACCAGAAGGGGAAGAGACCCAGTACTTC.

Only a few counts were recorded for this clone. The V gene is TRBV5-4, the J gene TRBJ2-7; 10 nucleotides match TRBD1. The J segment lost 2 bases and the V segment lost 0 bases, leaving 2 bases of the junction unmatched. Per the germline V gene, CDR1 is SGHNT and CDR2 is YYREEE (reference sequence). The CDR3 is 15 residues long. CDR3 coding DNA: TGTGCCAGCAGCTTGGCTGGGACAGGGGCCTACGAGCAGTACTTC. It specifies CASSLAGTGAYEQYF.

The rearrangement joins TRBV28 to TRBJ1-5, with 8 nucleotides matching TRBD1. Germline values: CDR1 MDHEN, CDR2 SYDVKM. This CDR3 contains 17 residues. V shed 8 bases, J shed 4 bases, and the junction held 16 bases outside the gene matches. CDR3 protein: CASGFILQGVSNQPQHF. CDR3 nucleotides: TGTGCCAGCGGCTTTATCTTACAGGGGGTCTCAAATCAGCCCCAGCATTTT. Together with reference TRBV28 and TRBJ1-5, the CDR3 gives the full variable domain: DVKVTQSSRYLVKRTGEKVFLECVQDMDHENMFWYRQDPGLGLRLIYFSYDVKMKEKGDIPEGYSVSREKKERFSLILESASTNQTSMYLCASGFILQGVSNQPQHFGDGTRLSIL.

In its sample, this clone was seen once. V usage is TRBV27 and J usage is TRBJ2-7; 9 bases agree with TRBD2. The germline gives CDR1 MNHEY, CDR2 SMNVEV (reference sequence). V was clipped by 9 bases and J by 2 bases; unmatched bases: 11. The CDR3 spans 15 residues. The CDR3 nucleotides are TGTGCCAGTTCAAGGGCTAGCGGGATCCCCTACGAGCAGTACTTC. This gives the protein CASSRASGIPYEQYF.

This chain links TRBV5-6 with TRBJ2-1; D perhaps matches TRBD2 (5 bases). Per germline, CDR1 SGHDT and CDR2 YYEEEE. Trimming shortened V by 3 bases and J by 0 bases, and 13 bases separated the two germline ends. The CDR3 runs 16 residues. In nucleotides, the CDR3 is TGTGCCAGCAGCTCCGGCGGGCGGAGCTCCTACAATGAGCAGTTCTTC. Residues: CASSSGGRSSYNEQFF. The complete variable domain, with remaining parts taken from reference TRBV5-6 and TRBJ2-1, reads DAGVTQSPTHLIKTRGQQVTLRCSPKSGHDTVSWYQQALGQGPQFIFQYYEEEERQRGNFPDRFSGHQFPNYSSELNVNALLLGDSALYLCASSSGGRSSYNEQFFGPGTRLTVL.

The V gene is TRBV9, the J gene TRBJ1-6; 7 bases agree with TRBD1. Germline assignment: CDR1 SGDLS and CDR2 YYNGEE. The CDR3 spans 18 residues. J lost 0 bases, V lost 3 bases, and 9 bases had no gene match. CDR3 sequence (DNA): TGTGCCAGCAGCGCCACCATCCCAGGGGGCTCCTATAATTCACCCCTCCACTTT. Encoded protein: CASSATIPGGSYNSPLHF.

This clone was seen once. CDR3 coding DNA: TGTGCCAGCAGCCAAGATCACAGGGTAAAAAATCGCTACGAGCAGTACTTC. It codes for CASSQDHRVKNRYEQYF. This sequence joins TRBV14 and TRBJ2-7, with D possibly matching TRBD1 (6 bases). V dropped 0 bases and J dropped 3 bases, with 18 bases sitting between them. Germline CDR1 reads SGHDN; CDR2 reads FVKESK. The CDR3 is 17 residues long. Together with reference TRBV14 and TRBJ2-7, the CDR3 gives the full variable domain: EAGVTQFPSHSVIEKGQTVTLRCDPISGHDNLYWYRRVMGKEIKFLLHFVKESKQDESGMPNNRFLAERTGGTYSTLKVQPAELEDSGVYFCASSQDHRVKNRYEQYFGPGTRLTVT.

V gene TRBV19 combines with J gene TRBJ1-4, with 11 bases matching TRBD1. Germline-derived CDR1 and CDR2 are LNHDA and SQIVND (reference sequence). The CDR3 runs 14 residues. The V and J ends lost 4 bases and 8 bases, in that order; junction bases with no gene match: 3. CDR3 coding DNA: TGTGCCAGTAGTACGGGACAGGGGGAAGAAAAACTGTTTTTT. Translation: CASSTGQGEEKLFF.

This clone was recorded only once. J is TRBJ1-1 and V is TRBV27, with D perhaps TRBD1 (5 bases). V lost 6 bases to trimming and J lost 2 bases, with 22 bases between them. Germline V gene lookup returns CDR1 MNHEY and CDR2 SMNVEV (reference sequence). This CDR3 contains 17 residues. This chain's CDR3 is CASSLGVGSGPNTEAFF. The CDR3 region has the DNA TGTGCCAGCAGCCTAGGGGTGGGGTCCGGGCCTAACACTGAAGCTTTCTTT.

The rearrangement joins TRBV30 to TRBJ2-3; D call uncertain. CDR1 is GTSNPN and CDR2 is SVGIG in the germline V gene (reference sequence). This CDR3 has 15 residues. The V gene lost 1 base and the J gene lost 1 base, with 12 bases spanning the gap. The chain's CDR3 is CAWSGLGEGTDTQYF. The CDR3 region has the DNA TGTGCCTGGAGTGGCCTAGGTGAGGGCACAGATACGCAGTATTTT.

The CDR3 sequence: CASRGGLANTGELFF. The CDR3 DNA reads TGTGCCAGTAGGGGGGGACTAGCGAACACCGGGGAGCTGTTTTTT. J is TRBJ2-2 and V is TRBV19, with 8 bases lining up with TRBD2. Losses at the gene ends were 6 bases for V and 0 bases for J; bases not matched to a gene: 3. Germline V gives CDR1 LNHDA, CDR2 SQIVND (reference sequence). CDR3 length: 15 amino acids.

A few counts support this clone. J is TRBJ2-7 and V is TRBV4-1, with no clear D. The CDR3 covers 14 residues. In germline, CDR1 is MGHRA, CDR2 YSYEKL. Between the trimmed V and J ends, which lost 6 bases and 2 bases, there was a span of 14 bases. The CDR3 DNA reads as TGCGCCAGCAGTCTCGGCACTAATCCCTACGAGCAGTACTTC. The encoded protein is CASSLGTNPYEQYF.

This clone came up a few times. The J gene is TRBJ2-7, the V gene TRBV5-1; unclear D gene. The CDR3 length is 15 residues. Trimming took off 8 bases at V and 4 bases at J, with 22 bases between the two ends. The germline gives CDR1 SGHRS, CDR2 YFSETQ. The CDR3 DNA is TGCGCCAGTTTTTTCAAGCAGAAGGCGGCATACGAGCAGTACTTC. This gives the protein CASFFKQKAAYEQYF. Variable domain in full (rest from reference TRBV5-1 and TRBJ2-7): KAGVTQTPRYLIKTRGQQVTLSCSPISGHRSVSWYQQTPGQGLQFLFEYFSETQRNKGNFPGRFSGRQFSNSRSEMNVSTLELGDSALYLCASFFKQKAAYEQYFGPGTRLTVT.

V and J are TRBV28 and TRBJ1-4; D is possibly TRBD1 (6 bases). CDR1 and CDR2 (germline): MDHEN, SYDVKM. The V and J ends lost 6 bases and 7 bases respectively, with 18 bases between them. The CDR3 is made up of 15 amino acids. The CDR3 region is CASREAGTSGEKLFF. As DNA, the CDR3 is TGTGCCAGCAGAGAAGCCGGGACATCAGGTGAAAAACTGTTTTTT.

The chain employs TRBV25-1 and TRBJ2-6; the match to TRBD1 covers 11 bases. Germline V lookup: CDR1 MGHDK, CDR2 SYGVNS. CDR3 length: 17 amino acids. The J segment lost 0 bases and the V segment lost 8 bases, leaving 6 bases of the junction unmatched. In DNA, the CDR3 is TGTGCCAGCCAGGGGACAGGGGGTTCCTCTGGGGCCAACGTCCTGACTTTC. Translation: CASQGTGGSSGANVLTF.

The chain employs TRBV7-3 and TRBJ2-3, with TRBD2 matching 10 bases. V shed 3 bases, J shed 5 bases, and the junction held 17 bases outside the gene matches. Germline V gene data show CDR1 as SGHTA and CDR2 as FQGTGA. The CDR3 loop spans 19 amino acids. The CDR3 DNA sequence: TGTGCCAGCAGCTTCCACCTGGGGCTAGCGGGGGCCCAGGAAGATACGCAGTATTTT. Its protein product is CASSFHLGLAGAQEDTQYF.

This clone was detected only a few times. The chain recombines TRBV4-1 with TRBJ1-4; D unclear. Germline V gene data show CDR1 as MGHRA and CDR2 as YSYEKL. V lost 1 base to trimming and J lost 6 bases, with 15 bases between them. This CDR3 contains 16 residues. The CDR3 loop is CASSQGGQKADEKLFF. The CDR3 bases are TGCGCCAGCAGCCAAGGCGGCCAAAAGGCGGATGAAAAACTGTTTTTT.

Comment on this clone: Mismatch with germline at one junction end may stem from a read error. The chain uses TRBV28 and TRBJ2-7; 8 nucleotides line up with TRBD1. The CDR3 has 14 residues. Germline V CDR1 and CDR2: MDHEN, SYDVKM. The CDR3 DNA is TGTGCCGGCAGGGGCAGGGGGCGTCCCTACGAGCAGTACTTC. This translates into CAGRGRGRPYEQYF.

This clone has more than one count but fewer than ten. The chain carries TRBV11-3 and TRBJ1-1; 7 bases are shared with TRBD1. Germline V gene sequence: CDR1 SGHNT, CDR2 YENEEA. Trimming took 0 bases from V and 8 from J; bases not matched to a gene: 6. There are 14 residues in the CDR3. CDR3 nucleotides: TGTGCCAGCAGCTTAGAAGTGGGGACAGCCGAAGCTTTCTTT. It is translated as CASSLEVGTAEAFF.

The V gene is TRBV4-1, the J gene TRBJ1-2, with D unclear. The length of the CDR3 is 15 residues. Germline values: CDR1 MGHRA, CDR2 YSYEKL. The germline V and J ends were trimmed by 1 base and 4 bases, with 13 bases remaining between them. DNA for the CDR3: TGCGCCAGCAGCCAAGGTAGTAGCCTTTTCTATGGCTACACCTTC. Encoded protein: CASSQGSSLFYGYTF.

The V call is TRBV6-6, the J call TRBJ2-7; D unclear. CDR1 and CDR2 (germline): MNHNY, SVGAGI (reference sequence). V was pared by 5 bases and J by 3 bases, with 8 bases between. CDR3 length equals 12 residues. CDR3 in amino acids: CASSPVGYEQYF. DNA for the CDR3: TGTGCCAGCAGTCCCGTCGGCTACGAGCAGTACTTC.

This clone has only a few counts. The CDR3 sequence is CASSYTGLVANTGELFF. Written as DNA, the CDR3 is TGTGCCAGCAGCTATACCGGACTAGTCGCGAACACCGGGGAGCTGTTTTTT. J is TRBJ2-2 and V is TRBV5-4, with 7 nucleotides matching TRBD2. J was trimmed by 0 bases and V by 3 bases; bases with no gene match: 8. Germline V CDR1 and CDR2: SGHNT, YYREEE (reference sequence). The CDR3 is made up of 17 amino acids.

The chain employs TRBV27 and TRBJ2-7; TRBD1 matches at 8 bases. The CDR3 contains 14 residues. The trim removed 10 bases at V and 6 bases at J, leaving 14 bases unmatched. The germline V gene has CDR1 MNHEY and CDR2 SMNVEV (reference sequence). The CDR3 sequence: CATSPRQGTGEQYF. The CDR3 nucleotides are TGTGCCACCTCGCCTCGACAGGGGACGGGCGAGCAGTACTTC.

Only a few counts were recorded for this clone. The chain has TRBV4-2 and TRBJ2-3; TRBD1 is a possible D gene (6 bases). The CDR3 has 15 amino acids. V was trimmed by 3 bases and J by 4 bases, leaving 14 bases between them. CDR1 and CDR2 from the germline V gene are LGHNA and YNFKEQ. CDR3 in DNA: TGTGCCAGCAGCCACAATCCCTCAGGGGCAGATACGCAGTATTTT. This encodes CASSHNPSGADTQYF.

The CDR3 here is CASSLESRRTRVAFF. Here the CDR3 DNA reads TGTGCCAGCAGCTTGGAGTCGAGGCGGACCAGGGTGGCTTTCTTT. V is TRBV5-6 and J is TRBJ1-1; D possibly corresponds to TRBD1 (5 bases). The V end was cut by 0 bases, the J end by 11 bases, with 20 bases between. This CDR3 comprises 15 residues. Germline V gene data show CDR1 as SGHDT and CDR2 as YYEEEE.

As concerns this clone: A read error may produce the germline difference seen at one junction end. The CDR3: CASSQSRELDYAQYF. For the CDR3, the DNA is TGCGCCAGCAGTCAATCGCGTGAGTTGGACTACGCGCAGTACTTC. The V call is TRBV23-1, the J call TRBJ2-7, with a weak D call TRBD2 (6 bases). TRBV23-1 counts as an open reading frame of uncertain function. The CDR3 extends over 15 amino acids.

This chain links TRBV6-5 with TRBJ1-1; possibly TRBD1 for D (5 bases). This CDR3 contains 13 residues. Germline V gives CDR1 MNHEY, CDR2 SVGAGI. Trimming pared 4 bases from V and 1 base from J, leaving 7 bases between. This CDR3 reads CASSFDRNTEAFF. The CDR3 DNA reads as TGTGCCAGCAGTTTTGACAGGAACACTGAAGCTTTCTTT.

The chain employs TRBV7-8 and TRBJ2-5; 13 bases align to TRBD2. Trimming at V came to 5 bases and at J to 4 bases, leaving 7 bases not matched to a gene. The CDR3 has 16 amino acids. Germline lookup yields CDR1 SGHVS and CDR2 FQNEAQ. CDR3 region: CASSPNGLAGVETQYF. The CDR3 DNA reads TGTGCCAGCAGCCCAAACGGACTAGCGGGAGTAGAGACCCAGTACTTC.